The sequence of this TCR beta chain was determined in a study of blood T cells in healthy people across ages. Study results and caveats: The recorded TCR beta diversity per million T cells decreased in a roughly linear manner with age. What prevented conclusive comparison of naive and antigen-experienced cells was that PBMCs were unsorted.

The germline V gene has CDR1 KGHSH and CDR2 LQKENI. Trimming shortened V by 2 bases and J by 0 bases, and 9 bases separated the two germline ends. This CDR3 comprises 15 residues. The second PCR ran about 7 to 12 cycles with a sample-barcoded 5' primer and J-beta primers. TCRdb ran MiXCR on the 5' RACE reads and lists one entry per CDR3 protein. The sample records just over 1 million distinct CDR3 sequences, 35% to 55% being singletons. Isolated per sample were at least 7 million PBMCs. The table lists this clonotype with a few counts. Its target is not known. Material for sequencing was blood. The origin of this receptor is a woman aged 55-69 years in good health. V usage is TRBV18 and J usage is TRBJ2-3; D might be TRBD1 (5 bases). The CDR3 is CASSPRQISTDTQYF. CDR3 nucleotides: TGTGCCAGCTCACCAAGACAGATTAGCACAGATACGCAGTATTTT.